This TCR beta chain is from a study of shared clonotypes between healthy human individuals. Study as a whole: Each donor's CD4 naive and CD4 memory cells filled three plates apiece, CD8 naive two, and CD8 memory one.

Deep level was the assay's run setting. Assay used: immunoSEQ multiplex PCR; TCRdb lists only in-frame clones, some missing. The data contain a few million clones, around 90% of them seen just once; the ten biggest clones take up around 0.15%. The source of this sequence is a young man in good health. Sequenced material: naive CD4+ T cells sorted from blood. Subset specified: CD45RA+ positively selected.

CDR3 DNA sequence: TGTGCCAGCAGCTTGGGGCAGACACTAATTTACGAGCAGTACTTC. Protein product: CASSLGQTLIYEQYF. V usage is TRBV5-5 and J usage is TRBJ2-7; D remains ambiguous. The germline CDR1 and CDR2 sequences are SGHKS and YYEKEE (reference sequence). The length of the CDR3 is 15 residues. V shed 0 bases and J shed 4 bases, with 14 bases lying between them.